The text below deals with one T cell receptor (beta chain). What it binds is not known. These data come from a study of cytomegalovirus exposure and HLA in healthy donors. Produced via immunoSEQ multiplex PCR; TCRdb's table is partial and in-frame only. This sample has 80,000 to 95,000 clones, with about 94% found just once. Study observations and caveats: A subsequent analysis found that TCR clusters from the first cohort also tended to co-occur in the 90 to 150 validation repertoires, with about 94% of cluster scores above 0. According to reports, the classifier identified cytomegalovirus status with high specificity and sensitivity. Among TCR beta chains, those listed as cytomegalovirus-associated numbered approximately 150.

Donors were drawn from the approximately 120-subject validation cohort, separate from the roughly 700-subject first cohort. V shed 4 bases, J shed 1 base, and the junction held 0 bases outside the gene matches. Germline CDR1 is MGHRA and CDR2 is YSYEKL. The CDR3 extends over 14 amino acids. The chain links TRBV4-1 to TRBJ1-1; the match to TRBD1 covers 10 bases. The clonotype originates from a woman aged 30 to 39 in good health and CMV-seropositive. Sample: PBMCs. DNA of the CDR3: TGCGCCAGCAGCCGGGACAGGGGGAACACTGAAGCTTTCTTT. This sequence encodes CASSRDRGNTEAFF.